A selection of T cell receptor beta chains follows, all from one sample in a study of OX40 agonist ivuxolimab in advanced cancers. TCRdb's copy holds only in-frame clones and misses some; the assay was immunoSEQ multiplex PCR. This table holds some 83,000 clones, roughly 92% found once. The source was CD4+ or CD8+ T cells sorted from blood, collected in a trial of the OX40 agonist ivuxolimab. These receptors were taken from an adult with an advanced solid tumor such as melanoma, head and neck, liver or kidney cancer. CDR3s include the opening cysteine and the closing phenylalanine or tryptophan. The order of the fields is J gene, clone size, V gene, D gene, CDR3 protein, CDR3 DNA. The D gene is left open where the match is weak. Clone sizes are given selectively: once, few, many, or a class where the clone is expanded.

J: TRBJ2-2
size: NA
V: TRBV5-4
D: NA
CDR3: CASSLGGQQNTGELFF
DNA: TGTGCCAGCAGCTTAGGGGGACAACAGAACACCGGGGAGCTGTTTTTT

J: TRBJ2-5
size: NA
V: TRBV6-1
D: NA
CDR3: CASTRTAGRQTQYF
DNA: TGTGCCAGCACCCGGACAGCCGGTCGACAGACCCAGTACTTC

J: TRBJ2-1
size: NA
V: TRBV6-5
D: NA
CDR3: CASSYDGLAGGEQFF
DNA: TGTGCCAGCAGTTACGATGGTCTAGCCGGGGGTGAGCAGTTCTTC

J: TRBJ2-2
size: NA
V: TRBV7-7
D: NA
CDR3: CASSLVHGAGELFF
DNA: TGTGCTAGCAGCTTAGTGCACGGGGCCGGGGAGCTGTTTTTT

J: TRBJ1-1
size: NA
V: TRBV4-1
D: NA
CDR3: CASSKTGPGGDTEAFF
DNA: TGCGCCAGCAGCAAAACAGGGCCCGGTGGGGACACTGAAGCTTTCTTT

J: TRBJ2-1
size: NA
V: TRBV7-6
D: NA
CDR3: CASSLGGDEQFF
DNA: TGTGCCAGCAGCTTAGGTGGCGATGAGCAGTTCTTC

J: TRBJ2-7
size: once
V: TRBV9
D: NA
CDR3: CASSSPPGLPTYEQYF
DNA: TGTGCCAGCAGCTCTCCCCCAGGACTTCCTACCTACGAGCAGTACTTC

J: TRBJ2-7
size: NA
V: TRBV4-1
D: NA
CDR3: CASSQIGTYEQYF
DNA: TGCGCCAGCAGCCAAATCGGCACCTACGAGCAGTACTTC

J: TRBJ2-5
size: NA
V: TRBV6-5
D: NA
CDR3: CASSWGGEETQYF
DNA: TGTGCCAGCAGTTGGGGAGGAGAAGAGACCCAGTACTTC

J: TRBJ2-1
size: NA
V: TRBV27
D: NA
CDR3: CATKQGPSYNEQFF
DNA: TGTGCCACCAAACAGGGACCCTCCTACAATGAGCAGTTCTTC

J: TRBJ2-1
size: NA
V: TRBV9
D: NA
CDR3: CASSVGSGAGNEQFF
DNA: TGTGCCAGCAGCGTAGGGTCAGGGGCTGGCAATGAGCAGTTCTTC

J: TRBJ2-7
size: NA
V: TRBV29-1
D: NA
CDR3: CSDTPGNSYEQYF
DNA: TGCAGTGATACCCCAGGGAACTCCTACGAGCAGTACTTC

J: TRBJ1-5
size: NA
V: TRBV21-1
D: NA
CDR3: CASSKGGSQPQHF
DNA: TGTGCCAGCAGCAAAGGGGGCTCACAGCCCCAGCATTTT

J: TRBJ1-5
size: NA
V: TRBV12-5
D: NA
CDR3: CASGLVLERNNQPQHF
DNA: TGTGCTAGTGGTTTGGTACTGGAGAGGAACAATCAGCCCCAGCATTTT

J: TRBJ2-5
size: NA
V: TRBV7-6
D: NA
CDR3: CASSLAAGKETQYF
DNA: TGTGCCAGCAGCTTAGCAGCAGGGAAAGAGACCCAGTACTTC

J: TRBJ1-1
size: NA
V: TRBV5-5
D: TRBD1
CDR3: CASSGAPTGYAEAFF
DNA: TGTGCCAGCAGCGGCGCTCCGACAGGGTACGCTGAAGCTTTCTTT

J: TRBJ1-5
size: NA
V: TRBV6-1
D: TRBD1
CDR3: CASRDRDVNQPQHF
DNA: TGTGCCAGCAGGGACAGGGACGTCAATCAGCCCCAGCATTTT

J: TRBJ2-3
size: NA
V: TRBV4-1
D: NA
CDR3: CASSQGSVGDINFYTQYF
DNA: TGCGCCAGCAGCCAAGGGTCCGTCGGGGACATTAACTTTTATACGCAGTATTTT

J: TRBJ1-2
size: NA
V: TRBV29-1
D: TRBD1
CDR3: CSAKKGTGILGYTF
DNA: TGCAGCGCCAAAAAGGGGACAGGGATTCTTGGCTACACCTTC

J: TRBJ1-2
size: NA
V: TRBV6-6
D: NA
CDR3: CASSYEGSGGYTF
DNA: TGTGCCAGCAGTTACGAAGGATCTGGGGGCTACACCTTC

J: TRBJ2-7
size: NA
V: TRBV12-5
D: NA
CDR3: CASAGGSLAVYEQYF
DNA: TGTGCTAGTGCTGGAGGGTCACTAGCAGTCTACGAGCAGTACTTC

J: TRBJ2-1
size: NA
V: TRBV27
D: NA
CDR3: CASSLGGGEQFF
DNA: TGTGCCAGCAGTTTAGGGGGAGGTGAGCAGTTCTTC

J: TRBJ1-1
size: NA
V: TRBV10-1
D: NA
CDR3: CASSQTGANTEAFF
DNA: TGCGCCAGCAGTCAGACAGGCGCGAACACTGAAGCTTTCTTT

J: TRBJ2-1
size: NA
V: TRBV4-1
D: NA
CDR3: CASSQDSAPYNEQFF
DNA: TGCGCCAGCAGCCAAGATTCAGCACCCTACAATGAGCAGTTCTTC

J: TRBJ1-2
size: NA
V: TRBV19
D: TRBD1
CDR3: CASSTFRGNYGYTF
DNA: TGTGCCAGTAGTACCTTCAGGGGGAACTATGGCTACACCTTC

J: TRBJ2-2
size: NA
V: TRBV30
D: NA
CDR3: CAWNYEVPATNTGELFF
DNA: TGTGCCTGGAACTACGAAGTGCCAGCCACGAACACCGGGGAGCTGTTTTTT

J: TRBJ1-5
size: NA
V: TRBV19
D: TRBD1
CDR3: CASSAGTGGNQPQHF
DNA: TGTGCCAGTAGCGCCGGGACAGGGGGTAATCAGCCCCAGCATTTT